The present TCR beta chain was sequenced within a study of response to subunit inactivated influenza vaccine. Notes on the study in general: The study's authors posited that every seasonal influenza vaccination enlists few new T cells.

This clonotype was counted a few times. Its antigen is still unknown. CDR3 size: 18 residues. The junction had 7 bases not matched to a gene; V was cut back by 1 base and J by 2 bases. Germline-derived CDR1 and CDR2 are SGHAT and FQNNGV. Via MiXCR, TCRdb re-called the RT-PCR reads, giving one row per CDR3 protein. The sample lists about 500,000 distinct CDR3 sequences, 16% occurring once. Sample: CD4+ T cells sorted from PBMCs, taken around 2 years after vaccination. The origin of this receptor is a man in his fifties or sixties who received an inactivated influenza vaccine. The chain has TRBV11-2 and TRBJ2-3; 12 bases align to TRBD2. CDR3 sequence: CASSLGPLAGGLTDTQYF. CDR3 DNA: TGTGCCAGCAGCTTAGGACCACTAGCGGGGGGCCTCACAGATACGCAGTATTTT.